One sample yielded the 15 T cell receptor beta chains listed below, sequenced in a study of T cell responses to AZD1222 COVID-19 vaccine. Assay used: immunoSEQ multiplex PCR; TCRdb lists only in-frame clones, some missing. Here the sample spans 95,000 to 150,000 clones, 75% to 90% being singletons. The sequences come from peripheral blood, collected on day 0 of AZD1222 vaccination. These receptors all come from an adult in good health.

The chain joins TRBV4-1 to TRBJ2-7; perhaps TRBD2 as D (6 bases). The CDR3 sequence is 14 residues long. V was cut by 4 bases and J by 2 bases, with 12 bases left in between. Germline V gene lookup returns CDR1 MGHRA and CDR2 YSYEKL. CDR3 nucleotide sequence: TGCGCCAGCAGCCCCGGAGGCGGGACCTACGAGCAGTACTTC. Protein sequence: CASSPGGGTYEQYF.

The chain uses TRBV27 and TRBJ2-3; 12 bases fit TRBD2. The CDR3 runs 14 residues. Trimming took 10 bases from V and 3 from J; bases not matched to a gene: 5. Germline V CDR1 and CDR2: MNHEY, SMNVEV (reference sequence). The chain's CDR3 is CATQTSGRTDTQYF. The CDR3 DNA follows: TGTGCCACCCAGACTAGCGGGAGAACAGATACGCAGTATTTT.

The chain has TRBV19 and TRBJ1-2; perhaps TRBD1 as D (5 bases). V lost 10 bases and J 0 bases, leaving 12 bases between the germline ends. Germline CDR1 LNHDA, CDR2 SQIVND (reference sequence). The CDR3 totals 13 residues. CDR3 loop: CATEGGANYGYTF. CDR3 bases: TGTGCCACCGAGGGAGGGGCTAACTATGGCTACACCTTC.

This chain uses TRBV9 with TRBJ1-2, with a possible D match to TRBD1 (5 bases). This CDR3 has 15 residues. The V gene lost 2 bases and the J gene lost 5 bases, with 16 bases spanning the gap. Germline V lookup: CDR1 SGDLS, CDR2 YYNGEE. The CDR3 is CASSVDMGGSYGYTF. The CDR3 DNA is TGTGCCAGCAGCGTTGACATGGGGGGATCTTATGGCTACACCTTC.

CDR3: CASRYQGSRTNIQYF. Here the CDR3 DNA reads TGTGCCAGCAGGTATCAGGGATCGAGGACAAACATTCAGTACTTC. This chain connects TRBV6-6 to TRBJ2-4, with D possibly being TRBD1 (5 bases). Trimming took 6 bases from V and 6 from J, leaving 18 bases between them. This CDR3 comprises 15 residues. CDR1 is MNHNY and CDR2 is SVGAGI in the germline V gene (reference sequence).

The genes are TRBV18 and TRBJ2-3; D remains ambiguous. Trimming removed 3 bases at V and 6 bases at J, with 19 bases between. Per the germline V gene, CDR1 is KGHSH and CDR2 is LQKENI. The CDR3 has 16 residues. DNA for the CDR3: TGTGCCAGCTCACCGCGGACCCTATCTCTATCCGATACGCAGTATTTT. Protein sequence: CASSPRTLSLSDTQYF. Full variable domain (rest looked up from reference TRBV18 and TRBJ2-3): NAGVMQNPRHLVRRRGQEARLRCSPMKGHSHVYWYRQLPEEGLKFMVYLQKENIIDESGMPKERFSAEFPKEGPSILRIQQVVRGDSAAYFCASSPRTLSLSDTQYFGPGTRLTVL.

The rearrangement links TRBV5-1 to TRBJ2-7; possible D gene TRBD1, 6 bases. The CDR3 runs to 14 residues. Germline-derived CDR1 and CDR2 are SGHRS and YFSETQ. Trimming cost V 1 base and J 5 bases, with 13 bases left between them. In DNA, the CDR3 is TGCGCCAGCAGCTTGCTCAGGGGTGACCACGAGCAGTACTTC. Translation gives CASSLLRGDHEQYF.

This chain joins TRBV4-2 and TRBJ2-7; 10 bases fit TRBD2. This CDR3 comprises 15 residues. The V segment lost 3 bases and the J segment 6 bases; nucleotides outside the gene matches: 8. In germline, CDR1 is LGHNA, CDR2 YNFKEQ. CDR3 nucleotide sequence: TGTGCCAGCAGCCAGGCCCTAGCGGGAGCCAGCGAGCAGTACTTC. Its translation is CASSQALAGASEQYF.

The chain is built from TRBV6-1 and TRBJ1-5; no reliable D call. The CDR3 loop spans 17 amino acids. Per the germline V gene, CDR1 is MNHNS and CDR2 is SASEGT. V lost 0 bases, J lost 2 bases, and 14 bases lay in between. The chain's CDR3 is CASSEAPPGSRNQPQHF. The CDR3 coding sequence is TGTGCCAGCAGTGAAGCACCCCCCGGCAGCCGCAATCAGCCCCAGCATTTT.

The CDR3 loop reads CASSVVQGANTEAFF. The DNA of the CDR3 is TGTGCCAGCAGCGTTGTACAGGGGGCAAACACTGAAGCTTTCTTT. The rearrangement joins TRBV9 to TRBJ1-1, with 9 positions matching TRBD1. This CDR3 has 15 amino acids. From germline, CDR1 is SGDLS and CDR2 YYNGEE. V shed 2 bases, J shed 2 bases, and the junction held 4 bases outside the gene matches.

The CDR3 DNA is TGTGCCAGCAGCTTCGCAGCGGCGGGGGGGGGAAACATTCAGTACTTC. Amino acid sequence: CASSFAAAGGGNIQYF. The V and J genes are TRBV7-2 and TRBJ2-4, with 9 bases matching TRBD2. The trim removed 3 bases at V and 6 bases at J, leaving 9 bases unmatched. CDR1 SGHTA and CDR2 FQGNSA come from the germline V gene. The CDR3 is 16 amino acids. The whole variable domain, remainder taken from reference TRBV7-2 and TRBJ2-4, is GAGVSQSPSNKVTEKGKDVELRCDPISGHTALYWYRQSLGQGLEFLIYFQGNSAPDKSGLPSDRFSAERTGGSVSTLTIQRTQQEDSAVYLCASSFAAAGGGNIQYFGAGTRLSVL.

The chain joins TRBV18 to TRBJ1-1, with D unresolved. With 4 bases removed from V and 5 bases from J, the gap between germline ends came to 20 bases. CDR1 and CDR2 (germline): KGHSH, LQKENI. This CDR3 has 16 amino acids. The CDR3 loop reads CASSRLSGQNFTEAFF. The CDR3, as DNA: TGTGCCAGCTCACGCCTTTCGGGTCAGAATTTTACTGAAGCTTTCTTT. The whole variable domain, filled in from reference TRBV18 and TRBJ1-1, reads NAGVMQNPRHLVRRRGQEARLRCSPMKGHSHVYWYRQLPEEGLKFMVYLQKENIIDESGMPKERFSAEFPKEGPSILRIQQVVRGDSAAYFCASSRLSGQNFTEAFFGQGTRLTVV.

The chain is built from TRBV2 and TRBJ2-2; D is undetermined. CDR3 length: 14 amino acids. V gave up 8 bases and J gave up 2 bases, with 12 bases separating them. Germline V gene sequence: CDR1 SNHLY, CDR2 FYNNEI. The CDR3, as DNA: TGTGCCAGCCTCGCCAGACGCAACACCGGGGAGCTGTTTTTT. Amino acid sequence: CASLARRNTGELFF.

The chain has TRBV10-3 and TRBJ2-7, with 8 bases that match TRBD2. Germline CDR1 and CDR2: ENHRY and SYGVKD. Trimming at V came to 6 bases and at J to 1 base, leaving 5 bases not matched to a gene. This CDR3 is 14 amino acids long. The chain's CDR3 is CAIRLVAGSYEQYF. CDR3 DNA: TGTGCCATCAGGTTGGTAGCGGGGTCCTACGAGCAGTACTTC.

The V call is TRBV6-5, the J call TRBJ2-1; 13 bases are shared with TRBD2. CDR1 MNHEY and CDR2 SVGAGI come from the germline V gene. The length of the CDR3 is 15 residues. The V and J ends lost 5 bases and 4 bases, in that order; junction bases with no gene match: 2. CDR3 sequence reads: CASSLTSGGYNEQFF. CDR3 nucleotides: TGTGCCAGCAGTCTGACTAGCGGGGGGTACAATGAGCAGTTCTTC.